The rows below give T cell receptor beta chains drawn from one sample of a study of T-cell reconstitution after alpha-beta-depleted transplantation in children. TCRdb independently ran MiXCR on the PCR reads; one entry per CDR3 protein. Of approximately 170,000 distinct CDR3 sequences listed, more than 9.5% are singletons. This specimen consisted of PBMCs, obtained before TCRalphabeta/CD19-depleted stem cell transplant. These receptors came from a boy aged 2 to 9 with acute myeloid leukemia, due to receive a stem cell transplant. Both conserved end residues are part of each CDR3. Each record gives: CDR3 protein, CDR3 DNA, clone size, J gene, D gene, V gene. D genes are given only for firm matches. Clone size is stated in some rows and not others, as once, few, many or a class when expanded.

CASSLNPGGGNTGELFF,TGTGCCAGCAGCTTAAATCCCGGCGGGGGGAACACCGGGGAGCTGTTTTTT,many,TRBJ2-2,TRBD2,TRBV7-3
CASSPFGSGSEQYF,TGTGCCAGCAGCCCTTTTGGCTCGGGTTCCGAGCAGTACTTC,many,TRBJ2-7,NA,TRBV7-3
CASSLGGTNRETQYF,TGTGCCAGCAGCTTAGGGGGGACGAATAGGGAGACCCAGTACTTC,many,TRBJ2-5,NA,TRBV7-3
CASSVGLAGEKLFF,TGTGCCAGCAGCGTAGGGCTTGCTGGAGAAAAACTGTTTTTT,many,TRBJ1-4,NA,TRBV9
CASSFGANEQFF,TGTGCCAGCAGCTTTGGGGCTAATGAGCAGTTCTTC,many,TRBJ2-1,NA,TRBV5-4
CSASLTGGYGYTF,TGCAGTGCTTCTCTCACAGGGGGGTATGGCTACACCTTC,many,TRBJ1-2,TRBD1,TRBV20-1
CSAPTISYEQYF,TGCAGTGCCCCAACTATCTCCTACGAGCAGTACTTC,once,TRBJ2-7,NA,TRBV20-1
CASSQGTGPIYEQYF,TGCGCCAGCAGCCAAGGAACGGGACCAATCTACGAGCAGTACTTC,many,TRBJ2-7,NA,TRBV4-1
CASSHAGMNTEAFF,TGTGCCAGCAGCCATGCAGGGATGAACACTGAAGCTTTCTTT,few,TRBJ1-1,NA,TRBV3-1
CASSLYRDGETQYF,TGTGCCAGCAGTTTATACAGGGACGGAGAGACCCAGTACTTC,many,TRBJ2-5,NA,TRBV12-3/TRBV12-4
CASSEDRRVYGYTF,TGTGCCAGCAGTGAGGACAGGCGGGTCTATGGCTACACCTTC,many,TRBJ1-2,TRBD1,TRBV28
CASSSMETQYF,TGTGCCAGCAGTTCCATGGAGACCCAGTACTTC,many,TRBJ2-5,NA,TRBV6-5
CSARDSLVDEQYF,TGCAGTGCTAGAGATTCCCTAGTCGACGAGCAGTACTTC,many,TRBJ2-7,NA,TRBV20-1
CASSYSPGTETQYF,TGTGCCAGCAGTTACTCGCCAGGAACGGAGACCCAGTACTTC,many,TRBJ2-5,NA,TRBV6-5
CASTPMRGGQEGEQFF,TGTGCCAGCACCCCTATGCGGGGGGGCCAGGAAGGCGAGCAGTTCTTC,many,TRBJ2-1,TRBD2,TRBV7-8
CSASRLAGGSYNEQFF,TGCAGTGCTAGTCGTCTAGCGGGGGGCTCCTACAATGAGCAGTTCTTC,many,TRBJ2-1,TRBD2,TRBV20-1
CASSPPTENIQYF,TGTGCCAGCTCACCACCGACAGAAAACATTCAGTACTTC,many,TRBJ2-4,NA,TRBV18
CASSQNGGVTEAFF,TGTGCCAGCAGCCAAAATGGGGGAGTTACTGAAGCTTTCTTT,NA,TRBJ1-1,NA,TRBV2
CATSRGWSEETQYF,TGTGCCACCAGCAGAGGGTGGAGCGAAGAGACCCAGTACTTC,many,TRBJ2-5,NA,TRBV15